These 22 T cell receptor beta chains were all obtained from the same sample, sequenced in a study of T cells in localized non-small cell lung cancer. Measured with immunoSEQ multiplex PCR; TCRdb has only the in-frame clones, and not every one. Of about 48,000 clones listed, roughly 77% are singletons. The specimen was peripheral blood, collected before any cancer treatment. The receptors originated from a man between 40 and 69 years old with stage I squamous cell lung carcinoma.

Written as DNA, the CDR3 is TGTGCCAGCCAGGCCATGAACACTGAAGCTTTCTTT. Translation gives CASQAMNTEAFF. The chain combines TRBV6-1 with TRBJ1-1; D is unresolved. This CDR3 region has 12 residues. CDR1 and CDR2 (germline): MNHNS, SASEGT. The V gene lost 8 bases and the J gene lost 0 bases, with 7 bases spanning the gap.

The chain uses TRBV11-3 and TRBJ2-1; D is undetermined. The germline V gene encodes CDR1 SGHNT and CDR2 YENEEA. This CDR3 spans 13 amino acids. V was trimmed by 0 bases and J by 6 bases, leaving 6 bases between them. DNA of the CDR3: TGTGCCAGCAGCTTAGAGGATGGCAATGAGCAGTTCTTC. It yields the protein CASSLEDGNEQFF. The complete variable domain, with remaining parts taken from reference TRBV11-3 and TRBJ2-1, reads EAGVVQSPRYKIIEKKQPVAFWCNPISGHNTLYWYLQNLGQGPELLIRYENEEAVDDSQLPKDRFSAERLKGVDSTLKIQPAELGDSAVYLCASSLEDGNEQFFGPGTRLTVL.

For the CDR3, the DNA is TGTGCCAGCAGCTTGCGGTTTCAGGGGCGGGTAGGCGAGCAGTACTTC. This encodes CASSLRFQGRVGEQYF. The chain carries TRBV5-5 and TRBJ2-7, with D possibly being TRBD1 (6 bases). There are 16 residues in the CDR3. V lost 1 base and J lost 6, with 20 bases in between. The germline CDR1 and CDR2 sequences are SGHKS and YYEKEE (reference sequence).

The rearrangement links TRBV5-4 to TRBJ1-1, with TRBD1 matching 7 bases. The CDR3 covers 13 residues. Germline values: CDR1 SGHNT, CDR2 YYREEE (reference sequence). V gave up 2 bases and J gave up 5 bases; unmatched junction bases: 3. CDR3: CASSFNRGTEAFF. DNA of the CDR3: TGTGCCAGCAGCTTTAACAGGGGAACTGAAGCTTTCTTT.

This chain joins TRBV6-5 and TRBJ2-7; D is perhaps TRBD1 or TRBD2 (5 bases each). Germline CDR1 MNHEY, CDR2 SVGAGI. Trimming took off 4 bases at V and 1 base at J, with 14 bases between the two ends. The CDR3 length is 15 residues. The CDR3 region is CASSSGAGLSYEQYF. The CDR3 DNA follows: TGTGCCAGCAGTTCCGGGGCAGGTCTATCCTACGAGCAGTACTTC.

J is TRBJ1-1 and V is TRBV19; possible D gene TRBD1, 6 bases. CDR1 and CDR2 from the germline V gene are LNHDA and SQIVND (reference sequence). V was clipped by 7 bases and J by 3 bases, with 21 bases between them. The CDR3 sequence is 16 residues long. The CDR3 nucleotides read TGTGCCAGTACTTCAGGGGCAGGGAATAGGCACACTGAAGCTTTCTTT. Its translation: CASTSGAGNRHTEAFF.

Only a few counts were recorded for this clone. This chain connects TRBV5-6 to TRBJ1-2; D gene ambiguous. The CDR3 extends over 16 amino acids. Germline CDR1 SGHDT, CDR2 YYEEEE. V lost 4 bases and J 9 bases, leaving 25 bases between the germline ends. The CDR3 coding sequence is TGTGCCAGCAGCCTCACGACGGGATCGCTCCCTCAACGCTACACCTTC. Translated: CASSLTTGSLPQRYTF.

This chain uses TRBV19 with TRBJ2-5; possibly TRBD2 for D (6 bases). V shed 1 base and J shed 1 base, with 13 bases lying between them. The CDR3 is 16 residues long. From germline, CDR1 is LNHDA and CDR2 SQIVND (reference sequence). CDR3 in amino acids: CASSIGLGGSQETQYF. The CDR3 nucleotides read TGTGCCAGTAGTATAGGACTAGGAGGCTCCCAAGAGACCCAGTACTTC.

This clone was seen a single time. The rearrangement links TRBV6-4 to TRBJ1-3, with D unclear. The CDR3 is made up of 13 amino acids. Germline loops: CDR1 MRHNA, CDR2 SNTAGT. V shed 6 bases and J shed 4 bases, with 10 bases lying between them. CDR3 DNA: TGTGCCAGCAGCCCCTCTGTCGGAAACACCATATATTTT. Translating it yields CASSPSVGNTIYF.

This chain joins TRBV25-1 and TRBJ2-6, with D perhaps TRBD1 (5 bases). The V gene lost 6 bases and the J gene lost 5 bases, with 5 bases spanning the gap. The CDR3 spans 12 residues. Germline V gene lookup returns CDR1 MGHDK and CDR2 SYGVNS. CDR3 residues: CASRDRANVLTF. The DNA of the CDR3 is TGTGCCAGCAGGGACAGGGCCAACGTCCTGACTTTC.

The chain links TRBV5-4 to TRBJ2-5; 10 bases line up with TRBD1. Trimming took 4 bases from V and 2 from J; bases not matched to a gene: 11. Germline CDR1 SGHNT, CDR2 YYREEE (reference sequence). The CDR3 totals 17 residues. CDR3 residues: CASSPGTGVSQQETQYF. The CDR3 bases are TGTGCCAGCAGCCCCGGGACAGGGGTTTCCCAACAAGAGACCCAGTACTTC.

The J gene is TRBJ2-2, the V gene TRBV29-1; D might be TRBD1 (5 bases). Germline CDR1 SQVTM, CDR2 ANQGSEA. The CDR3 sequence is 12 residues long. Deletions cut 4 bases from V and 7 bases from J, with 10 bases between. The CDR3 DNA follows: TGCAGCGTTGTAGGGGCCGGCGGGGAGCTGTTTTTT. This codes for CSVVGAGGELFF.

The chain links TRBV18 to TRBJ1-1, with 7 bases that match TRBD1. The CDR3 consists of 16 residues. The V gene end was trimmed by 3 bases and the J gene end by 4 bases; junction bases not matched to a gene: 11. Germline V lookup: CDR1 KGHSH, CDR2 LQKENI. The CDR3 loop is CASSPLRQGGGTEAFF. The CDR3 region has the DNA TGTGCCAGCTCACCTCTAAGACAGGGTGGAGGCACTGAAGCTTTCTTT.

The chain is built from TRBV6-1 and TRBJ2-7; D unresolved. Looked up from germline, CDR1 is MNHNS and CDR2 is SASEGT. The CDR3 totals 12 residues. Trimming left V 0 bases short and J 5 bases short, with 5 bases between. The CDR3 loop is CASSEARDEQYF. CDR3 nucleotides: TGTGCCAGCAGTGAAGCAAGGGACGAGCAGTACTTC.

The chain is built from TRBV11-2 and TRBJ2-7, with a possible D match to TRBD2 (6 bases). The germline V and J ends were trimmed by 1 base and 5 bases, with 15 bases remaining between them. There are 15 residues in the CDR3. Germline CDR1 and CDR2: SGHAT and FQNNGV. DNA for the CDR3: TGTGCCAGCAGCTTAGCGCTTGGAGGGAATCACGAGCAGTACTTC. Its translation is CASSLALGGNHEQYF.

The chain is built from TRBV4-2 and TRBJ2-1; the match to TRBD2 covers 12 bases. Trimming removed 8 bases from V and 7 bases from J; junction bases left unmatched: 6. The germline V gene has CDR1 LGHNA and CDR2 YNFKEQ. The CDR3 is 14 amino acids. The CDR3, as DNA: TGTGCCAGCTCCCCTAGCGGGGGGGAGAATGAGCAGTTCTTC. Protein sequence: CASSPSGGENEQFF.

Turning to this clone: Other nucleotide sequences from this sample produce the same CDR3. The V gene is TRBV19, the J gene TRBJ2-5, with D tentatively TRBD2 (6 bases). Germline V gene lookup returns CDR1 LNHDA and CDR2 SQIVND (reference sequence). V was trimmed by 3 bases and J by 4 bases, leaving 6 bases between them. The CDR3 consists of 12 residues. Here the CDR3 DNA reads TGTGCCAGTAGTATCGGGGGAGAGACCCAGTACTTC. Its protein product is CASSIGGETQYF.

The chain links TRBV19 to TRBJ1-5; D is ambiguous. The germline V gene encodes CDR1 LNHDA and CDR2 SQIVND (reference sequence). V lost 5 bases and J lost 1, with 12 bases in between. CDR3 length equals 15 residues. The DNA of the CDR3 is TGTGCCAGTAGTCCAGGTCCGAGGAGCAATCAGCCCCAGCATTTT. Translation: CASSPGPRSNQPQHF.

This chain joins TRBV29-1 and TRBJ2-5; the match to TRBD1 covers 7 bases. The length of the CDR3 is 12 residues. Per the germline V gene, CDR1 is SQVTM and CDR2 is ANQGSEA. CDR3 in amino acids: CGSRAGGETQYF. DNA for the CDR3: TGCGGATCGCGGGCAGGGGGAGAGACCCAGTACTTC.

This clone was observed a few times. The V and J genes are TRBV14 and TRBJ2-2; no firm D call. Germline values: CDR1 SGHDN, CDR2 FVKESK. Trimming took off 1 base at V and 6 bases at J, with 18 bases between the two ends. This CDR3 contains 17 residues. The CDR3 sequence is CASSQVSRRLFAGELFF. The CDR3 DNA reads TGTGCCAGCAGCCAAGTTAGCAGGCGCCTATTCGCCGGGGAGCTGTTTTTT.

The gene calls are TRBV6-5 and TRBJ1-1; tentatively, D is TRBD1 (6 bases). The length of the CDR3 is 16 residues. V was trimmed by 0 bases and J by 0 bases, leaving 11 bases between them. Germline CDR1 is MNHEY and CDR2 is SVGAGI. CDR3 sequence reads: CASSYSGGLLNTEAFF. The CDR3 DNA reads TGTGCCAGCAGTTACTCCGGGGGCCTATTGAACACTGAAGCTTTCTTT.

CDR3 residues: CASSLGEMDGYTF. CDR3 DNA sequence: TGTGCCAGCAGCTTAGGAGAGATGGATGGCTACACCTTC. The rearrangement joins TRBV11-2 to TRBJ1-2, with D hard to call. Germline assignment: CDR1 SGHAT and CDR2 FQNNGV. The CDR3 is 13 residues long. With 1 base removed from V and 6 bases from J, the gap between germline ends came to 9 bases.